This T cell receptor (beta chain) was observed in a study of T cells in Graves' hyperthyroidism and ophthalmopathy. Study information: Peripheral blood collection took place at initial diagnosis, before any treatment. Study-level points and caveats: Progression to ophthalmopathy was predicted a median of roughly 6.8 months early.

To note about this clonotype: Antigen: not known.

The germline gives CDR1 DFQATT, CDR2 SNEGSKA (reference sequence). CDR3 length equals 16 residues. Unmatched junction bases numbered 14, after V lost 1 base and J lost 9 bases. RNA transcripts provided the source from which TCR beta CDR3 regions were amplified. With the HTBI primer set, the TCR CDR3 went through a first round of RT-PCR. TCRdb independently ran MiXCR on the multiplex PCR reads; one entry per CDR3 protein. The table records 600,000 or so distinct CDR3 sequences, 14% of them present only once. Using around 10 ml of fresh peripheral blood, PBMCs were prepared. The gene calls are TRBV20-1 and TRBJ2-1; 8 bases are a match to TRBD1. This TCR was sampled from a woman younger than 30 with Graves' ophthalmopathy. Sequenced sample: blood. In DNA form, the CDR3 reads TGCAGTGCTAGAGTGGTAGGCCAGGGGGCAGGCAGTGAGCAGTTCTTC. It yields the protein CSARVVGQGAGSEQFF.